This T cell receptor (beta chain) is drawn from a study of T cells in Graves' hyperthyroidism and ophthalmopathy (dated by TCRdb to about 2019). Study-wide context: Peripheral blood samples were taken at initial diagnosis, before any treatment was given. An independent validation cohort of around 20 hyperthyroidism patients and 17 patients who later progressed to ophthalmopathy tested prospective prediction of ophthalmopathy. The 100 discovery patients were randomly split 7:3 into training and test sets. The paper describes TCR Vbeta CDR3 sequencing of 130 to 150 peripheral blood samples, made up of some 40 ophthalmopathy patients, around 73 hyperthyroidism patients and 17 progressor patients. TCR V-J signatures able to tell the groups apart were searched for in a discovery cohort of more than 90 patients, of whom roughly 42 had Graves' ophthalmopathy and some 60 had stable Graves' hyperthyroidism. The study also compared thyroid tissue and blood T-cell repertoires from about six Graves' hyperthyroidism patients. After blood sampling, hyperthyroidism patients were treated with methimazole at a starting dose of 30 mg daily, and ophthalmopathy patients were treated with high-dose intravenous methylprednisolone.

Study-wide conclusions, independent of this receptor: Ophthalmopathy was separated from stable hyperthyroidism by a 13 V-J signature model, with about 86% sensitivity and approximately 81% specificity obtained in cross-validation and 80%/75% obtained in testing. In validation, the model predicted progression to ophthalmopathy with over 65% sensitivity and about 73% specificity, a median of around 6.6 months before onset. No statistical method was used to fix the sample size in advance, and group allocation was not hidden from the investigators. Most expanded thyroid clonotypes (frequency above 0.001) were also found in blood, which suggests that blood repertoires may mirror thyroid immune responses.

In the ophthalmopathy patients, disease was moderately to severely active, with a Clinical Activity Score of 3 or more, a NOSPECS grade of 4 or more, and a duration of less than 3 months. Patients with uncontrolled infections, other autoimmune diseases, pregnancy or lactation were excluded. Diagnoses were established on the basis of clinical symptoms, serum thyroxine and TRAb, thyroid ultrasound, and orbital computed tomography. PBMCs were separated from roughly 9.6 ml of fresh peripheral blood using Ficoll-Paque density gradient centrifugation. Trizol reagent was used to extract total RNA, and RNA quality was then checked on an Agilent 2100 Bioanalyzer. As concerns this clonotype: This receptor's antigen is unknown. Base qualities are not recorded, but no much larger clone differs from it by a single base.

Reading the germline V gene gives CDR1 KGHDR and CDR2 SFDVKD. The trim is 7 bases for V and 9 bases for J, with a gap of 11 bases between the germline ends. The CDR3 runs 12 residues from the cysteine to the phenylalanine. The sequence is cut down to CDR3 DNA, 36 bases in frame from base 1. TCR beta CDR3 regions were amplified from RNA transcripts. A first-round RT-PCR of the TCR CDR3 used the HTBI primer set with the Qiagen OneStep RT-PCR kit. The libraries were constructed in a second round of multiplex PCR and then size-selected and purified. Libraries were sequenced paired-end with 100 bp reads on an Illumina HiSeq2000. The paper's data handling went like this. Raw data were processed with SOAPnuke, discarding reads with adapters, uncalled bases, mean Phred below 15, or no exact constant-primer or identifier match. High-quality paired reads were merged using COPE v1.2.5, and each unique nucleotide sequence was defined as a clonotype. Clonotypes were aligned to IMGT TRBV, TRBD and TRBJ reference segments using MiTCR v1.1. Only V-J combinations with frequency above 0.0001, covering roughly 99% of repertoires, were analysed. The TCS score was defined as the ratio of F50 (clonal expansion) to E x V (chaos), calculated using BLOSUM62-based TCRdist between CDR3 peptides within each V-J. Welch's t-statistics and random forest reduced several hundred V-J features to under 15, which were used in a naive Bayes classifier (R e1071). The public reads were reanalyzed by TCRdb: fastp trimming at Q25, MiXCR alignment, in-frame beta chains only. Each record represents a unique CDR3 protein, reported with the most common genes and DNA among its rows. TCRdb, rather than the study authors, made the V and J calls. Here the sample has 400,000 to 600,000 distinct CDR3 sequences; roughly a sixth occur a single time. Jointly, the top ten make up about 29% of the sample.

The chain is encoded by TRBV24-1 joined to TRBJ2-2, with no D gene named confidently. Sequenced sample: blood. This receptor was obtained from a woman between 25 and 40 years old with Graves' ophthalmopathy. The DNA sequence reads TGTGCCACCAGGCAAGACTCTCGGGAGCTGTTTTTT. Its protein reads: CATRQDSRELFF.